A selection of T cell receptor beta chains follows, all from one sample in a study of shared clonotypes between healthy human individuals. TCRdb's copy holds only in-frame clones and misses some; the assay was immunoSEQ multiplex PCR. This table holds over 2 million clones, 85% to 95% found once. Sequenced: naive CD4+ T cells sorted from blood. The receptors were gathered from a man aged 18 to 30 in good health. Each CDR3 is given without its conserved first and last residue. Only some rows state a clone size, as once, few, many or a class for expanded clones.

cdr3_aa: AIRGASGGTDTQY; clone_size: .; v_call: TRBV10-3; cdr3_length: 13; j_call: TRBJ2-3
cdr3_aa: ASTERMNTEAF; clone_size: .; v_call: TRBV2; cdr3_length: 11; j_call: TRBJ1-1
cdr3_aa: ASSLARAETQY; clone_size: .; v_call: TRBV7-6; cdr3_length: 11; j_call: TRBJ2-5
cdr3_aa: ASSLGTSGSRPYEQY; clone_size: .; v_call: TRBV5-1; cdr3_length: 15; j_call: TRBJ2-7
cdr3_aa: ASSLSRKTAGELF; clone_size: .; v_call: TRBV7-9; cdr3_length: 13; j_call: TRBJ2-2
cdr3_aa: ASRSAGPPGPI; clone_size: .; v_call: TRBV28; cdr3_length: 11; j_call: TRBJ1-4
cdr3_aa: ASSAEGYEQY; clone_size: .; v_call: TRBV5-4; cdr3_length: 10; j_call: TRBJ2-7
cdr3_aa: ASGENQETQY; clone_size: .; v_call: TRBV10-3; cdr3_length: 10; j_call: TRBJ2-5
cdr3_aa: ASSIPDRFYGYT; clone_size: .; v_call: TRBV19; cdr3_length: 12; j_call: TRBJ1-2
cdr3_aa: ATRASDEKLF; clone_size: .; v_call: TRBV6-5; cdr3_length: 10; j_call: TRBJ1-4
cdr3_aa: ASSFRQGATNEKLF; clone_size: .; v_call: TRBV18; cdr3_length: 14; j_call: TRBJ1-4
cdr3_aa: ASSFGQDGGEAF; clone_size: once; v_call: TRBV5-1; cdr3_length: 12; j_call: TRBJ1-1
cdr3_aa: ASSEAGTGVYEQY; clone_size: .; v_call: TRBV6-1; cdr3_length: 13; j_call: TRBJ2-7